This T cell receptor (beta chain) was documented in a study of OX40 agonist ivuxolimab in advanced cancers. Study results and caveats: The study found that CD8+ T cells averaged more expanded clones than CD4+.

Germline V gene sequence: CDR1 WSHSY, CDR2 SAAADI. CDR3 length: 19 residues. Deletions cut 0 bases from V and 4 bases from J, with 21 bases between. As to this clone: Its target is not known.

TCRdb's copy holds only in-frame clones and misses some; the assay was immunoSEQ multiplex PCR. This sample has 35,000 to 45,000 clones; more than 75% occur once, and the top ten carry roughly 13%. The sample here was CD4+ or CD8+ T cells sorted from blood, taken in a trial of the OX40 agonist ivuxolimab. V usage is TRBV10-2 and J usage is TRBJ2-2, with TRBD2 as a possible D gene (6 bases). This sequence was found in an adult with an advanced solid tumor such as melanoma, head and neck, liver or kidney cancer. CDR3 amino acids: CASSESGGNQEGFTGELFF. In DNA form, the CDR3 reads TGCGCCAGCAGTGAGTCTGGAGGGAACCAGGAGGGGTTCACCGGGGAGCTGTTTTTT.